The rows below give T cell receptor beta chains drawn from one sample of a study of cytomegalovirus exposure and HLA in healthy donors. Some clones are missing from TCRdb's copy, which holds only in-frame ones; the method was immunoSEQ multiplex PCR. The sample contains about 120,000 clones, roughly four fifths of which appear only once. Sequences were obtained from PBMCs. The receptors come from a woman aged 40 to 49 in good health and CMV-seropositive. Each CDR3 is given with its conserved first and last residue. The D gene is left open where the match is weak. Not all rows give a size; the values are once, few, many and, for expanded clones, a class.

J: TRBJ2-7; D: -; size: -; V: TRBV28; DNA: TGTGCCAGCAGCTTCCCGGGAGCCTACGAGCAGTACTTC; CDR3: CASSFPGAYEQYF
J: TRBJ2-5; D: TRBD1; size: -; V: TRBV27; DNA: TGTGCCAGCAGTTTCCGGGACAGACAAGAGACCCAGTACTTC; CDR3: CASSFRDRQETQYF
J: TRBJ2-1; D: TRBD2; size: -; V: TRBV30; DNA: TGTGCCTGGAGTTTGGAGCGGGAGATAGATGAGCAGTTCTTC; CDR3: CAWSLEREIDEQFF
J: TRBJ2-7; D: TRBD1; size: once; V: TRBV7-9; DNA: TGTGCCAGCAGCTTAGTTGGGACAGGGACTTACGAGCAGTACTTC; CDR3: CASSLVGTGTYEQYF
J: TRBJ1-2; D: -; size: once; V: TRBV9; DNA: TGTGCCAGCAGCGTAGCAGGGTCAGCCTATGGCTACACCTTC; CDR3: CASSVAGSAYGYTF
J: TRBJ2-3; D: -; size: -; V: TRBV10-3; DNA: TGTGCCATCAGTGAACTCGATACGCAGTATTTT; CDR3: CAISELDTQYF
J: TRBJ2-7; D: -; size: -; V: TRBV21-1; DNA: TGTGCCAGCAGCAAATGGCGGGAGCAGTACTTC; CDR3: CASSKWREQYF
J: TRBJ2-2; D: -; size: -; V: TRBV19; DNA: TGTGCCAGTACCTTTCTCGCGGGGTACGCCGGGGAGCTGTTTTTT; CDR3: CASTFLAGYAGELFF
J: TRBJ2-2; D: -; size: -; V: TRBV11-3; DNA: TGTGCCAGCAGCTTTACCTGGGACTCCACCACCGGGGAGCTGTTTTTT; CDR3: CASSFTWDSTTGELFF
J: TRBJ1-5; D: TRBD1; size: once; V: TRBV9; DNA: TGTGCCAGCAGCGCCTGGGACAGTCCCAATCAGCCCCAGCATTTT; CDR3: CASSAWDSPNQPQHF
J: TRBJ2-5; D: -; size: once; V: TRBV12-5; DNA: TGTGCTAGTGGCCCGCATGGAGGGAAGTACTTC; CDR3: CASGPHGGKYF
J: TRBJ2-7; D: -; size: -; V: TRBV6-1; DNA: TGTGCCAGCAGTGAAGGGGTGGAGTGGTACGAGCAGTACTTC; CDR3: CASSEGVEWYEQYF
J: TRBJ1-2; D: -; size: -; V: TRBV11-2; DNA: TGTGCCAGCAGCTTGACTCAACATCCTAACTATGGCTACACCTTC; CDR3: CASSLTQHPNYGYTF
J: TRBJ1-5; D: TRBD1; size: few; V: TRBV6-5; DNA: TGTGCCAGCAGTCTGGAGACAGGGGGTTCTCAGCCCCAGCATTTT; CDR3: CASSLETGGSQPQHF
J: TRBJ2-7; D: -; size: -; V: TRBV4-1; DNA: TGCGCCAGCAGCCACAGAGGGGGCTACGAGCAGTACTTC; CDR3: CASSHRGGYEQYF
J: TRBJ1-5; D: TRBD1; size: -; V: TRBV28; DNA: TGTGCCAGCAGACCGACAGGGGGCATCGGACAGCCCCAGCATTTT; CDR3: CASRPTGGIGQPQHF
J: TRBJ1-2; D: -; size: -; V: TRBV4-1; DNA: TGCGCCAGCAGCCACATCCTTCGACAGCCACCTGGCTACACCTTC; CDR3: CASSHILRQPPGYTF
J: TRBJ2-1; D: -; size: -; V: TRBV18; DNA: TGTGCCACCTCAAAGACCGAGGGAGGTGAGCAGTTCTTC; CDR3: CATSKTEGGEQFF
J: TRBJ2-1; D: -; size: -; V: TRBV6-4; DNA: TGTGCCAGCAGAAGCCAGACTAGGGGAGGCGGTGAGCAGTTCTTC; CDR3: CASRSQTRGGGEQFF
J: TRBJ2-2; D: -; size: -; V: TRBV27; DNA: TGTGCCAGCAGTTTAGACCCCTCCGGCTTTACGGGCGGGGAGCTGTTTTTT; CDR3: CASSLDPSGFTGGELFF
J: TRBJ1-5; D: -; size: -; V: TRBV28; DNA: TGTGCCAGCAGTTTACATCAGGGTAATAGCAATCAGCCCCAGCATTTT; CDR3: CASSLHQGNSNQPQHF
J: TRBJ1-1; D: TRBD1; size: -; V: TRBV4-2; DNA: TGTGCCAGCAGCCCGGGGACAGGGCGGGACACTGAAGCTTTCTTT; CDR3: CASSPGTGRDTEAFF
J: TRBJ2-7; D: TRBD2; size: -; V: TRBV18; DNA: TGTGCCAGCTCACCAGGGGCTAGCGGAAACTACGAGCAGTACTTC; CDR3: CASSPGASGNYEQYF
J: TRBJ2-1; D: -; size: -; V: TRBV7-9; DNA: TGTGCCAGCAGCGCCCGCGACAGATACAATGAGCAGTTCTTC; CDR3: CASSARDRYNEQFF
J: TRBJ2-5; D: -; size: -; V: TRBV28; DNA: TGTGCCAGCAGTTTTAGGGATTGGACAGCCAAAGAGACCCAGTACTTC; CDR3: CASSFRDWTAKETQYF
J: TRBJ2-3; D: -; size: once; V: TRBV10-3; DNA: TGTGCCATCGCGGCGGGGGATACGCAGTATTTT; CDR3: CAIAAGDTQYF
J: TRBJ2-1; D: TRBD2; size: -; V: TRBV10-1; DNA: TGCGCCAGTTCAATAGCGGGGGGTGAGCAGTTCTTC; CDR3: CASSIAGGEQFF
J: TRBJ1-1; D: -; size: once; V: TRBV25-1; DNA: TGTGCCAGCAGGGAAGGGGGGGCAGCGCTGAACACTGAAGCTTTCTTT; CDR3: CASREGGAALNTEAFF
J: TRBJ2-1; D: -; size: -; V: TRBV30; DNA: TGTGCCTGGTGGCTTGGGGGGAATGAGCAGTTCTTC; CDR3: CAWWLGGNEQFF
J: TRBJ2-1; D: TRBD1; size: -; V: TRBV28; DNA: TGTGCCAGCAGTCCCCACGGGACAGGGTGGTCCTACAATGAGCAGTTCTTC; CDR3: CASSPHGTGWSYNEQFF
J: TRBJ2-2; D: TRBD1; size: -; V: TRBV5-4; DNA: TGTGCCAGCAGCTCCTGGCCCGGGACAGGGTCCACCGGGGAGCTGTTTTTT; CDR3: CASSSWPGTGSTGELFF
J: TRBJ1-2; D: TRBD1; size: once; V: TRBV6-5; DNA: TGTGCCAGCAGTTACCGACAGGGAAGCCTTGTCGGCTACACCTTC; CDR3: CASSYRQGSLVGYTF
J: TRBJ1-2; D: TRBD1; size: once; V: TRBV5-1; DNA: TGCGCCAGCAGCTTGGGGGGACAGGGTAACTATGGCTACACCTTC; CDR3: CASSLGGQGNYGYTF
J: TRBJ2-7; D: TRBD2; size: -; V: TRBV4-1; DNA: TGCGCCAGCAGCCCCACGGGACTAGCGGCAAGATACGAGCAGTACTTC; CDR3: CASSPTGLAARYEQYF
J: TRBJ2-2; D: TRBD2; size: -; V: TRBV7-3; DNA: TGTGCCAGCAGCTTAAGATCGGGAGGGACCGGGGAGCTGTTTTTT; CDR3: CASSLRSGGTGELFF
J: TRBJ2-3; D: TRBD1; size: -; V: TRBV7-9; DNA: TGTGCCAGCAGCCGGACAGGGCTTAACACAGATACGCAGTATTTT; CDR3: CASSRTGLNTDTQYF
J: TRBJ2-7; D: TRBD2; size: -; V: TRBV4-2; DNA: TGTGCCAGCAGCCAAGAGGCTAGCGGGCACGGGGGCGAGCAGTACTTC; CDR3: CASSQEASGHGGEQYF
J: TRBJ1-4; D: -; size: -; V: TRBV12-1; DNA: TGTGCCAGCAGCTTTTGTTCCCCGGGGGAAAAACTGTTTTTT; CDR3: CASSFCSPGEKLFF
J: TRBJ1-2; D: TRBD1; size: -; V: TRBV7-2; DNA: TGTGCCAGCAGCTTAGCGCGACAGGGATTATCGTATGGCTACACCTTC; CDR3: CASSLARQGLSYGYTF
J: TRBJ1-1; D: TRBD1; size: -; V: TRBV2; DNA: TGTGCCAGCAGACACAGGGGGCTCGAGGATTCTGAAGCTTTCTTT; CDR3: CASRHRGLEDSEAFF
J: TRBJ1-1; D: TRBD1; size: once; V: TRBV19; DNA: TGTGCCAGTAAACCAGGGGGTCGGACTGAAGCTTTCTTT; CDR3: CASKPGGRTEAFF
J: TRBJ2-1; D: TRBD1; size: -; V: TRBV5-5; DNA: TGTGCCAGCAGCTTGGTAGGTGACAGGGGGTACAATGAGCAGTTCTTC; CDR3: CASSLVGDRGYNEQFF
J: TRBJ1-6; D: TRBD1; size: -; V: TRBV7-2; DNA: TGTGCCAGCAGCCTCCTTGGGACAGCGAATAATTCACCCCTCCACTTT; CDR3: CASSLLGTANNSPLHF
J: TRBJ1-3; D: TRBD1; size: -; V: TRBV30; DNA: TGTGCCTGGAGCCGGGACAGCGGCTCTGGAAACACCATATATTTT; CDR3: CAWSRDSGSGNTIYF
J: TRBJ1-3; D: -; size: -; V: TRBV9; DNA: TGTGCCAGCAGCGTGAGAGGGGGCTCTGGAAACACCATATATTTT; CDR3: CASSVRGGSGNTIYF
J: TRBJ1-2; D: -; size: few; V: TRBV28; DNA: TGTGCCAGCAGTGTAACCGGGCTAAGGGGTGGCTACACCTTC; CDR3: CASSVTGLRGGYTF
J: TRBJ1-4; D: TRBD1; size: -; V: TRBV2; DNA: TGTGCCAGCAGGGGAAACCCGGGACAGGAAAATGAAAAACTGTTTTTT; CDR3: CASRGNPGQENEKLFF
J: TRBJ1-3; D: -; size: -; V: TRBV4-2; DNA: TGTGCCAGCAGCCAGCATCGGGGGGGCTCTGGAAACACCATATATTTT; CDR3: CASSQHRGGSGNTIYF
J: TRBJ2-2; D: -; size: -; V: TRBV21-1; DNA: TGTGCCAGCAGCCCCACACGAGGGACAGAGAACACCGGGGAGCTGTTTTTT; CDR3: CASSPTRGTENTGELFF
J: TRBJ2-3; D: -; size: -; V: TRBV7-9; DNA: TGTGCCAGCAGCCTAGAGGTGACAGCGCTTGGCACAGATACGCAGTATTTT; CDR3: CASSLEVTALGTDTQYF
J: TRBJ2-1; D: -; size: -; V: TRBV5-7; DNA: TGTGCCAGCAGCCTAGGGGTCCGGGAGAGGGGCCGGGATGAGCAGTTCTTC; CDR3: CASSLGVRERGRDEQFF
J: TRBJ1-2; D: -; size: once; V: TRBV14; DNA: TGTGCCAGCAGCCATAATGGGGCGCTTTTGAGTGGCTACACCTTC; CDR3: CASSHNGALLSGYTF
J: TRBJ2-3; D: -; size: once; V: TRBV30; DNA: TGTGCCTGGAGAACCAGGAGCACAGATACGCAGTATTTT; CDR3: CAWRTRSTDTQYF
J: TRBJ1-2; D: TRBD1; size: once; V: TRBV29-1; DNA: TGCAGCGTGAGGGGGCTGGGGGGCCCAGGGTATGGCTACACCTTC; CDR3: CSVRGLGGPGYGYTF
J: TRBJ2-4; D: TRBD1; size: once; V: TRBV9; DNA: TGTGCCAGCAGCGCGGGGACAGGGGGCAACATTCAGTACTTC; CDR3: CASSAGTGGNIQYF
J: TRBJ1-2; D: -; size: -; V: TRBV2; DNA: TGTGCCAGGTTGGCGGAGGAGGGTAACTATGGCTACACCTTC; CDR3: CARLAEEGNYGYTF
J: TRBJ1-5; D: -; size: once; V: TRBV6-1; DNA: TGTGCCAGCAGGGAGGGTTGGGGCAATCAGCCCCAGCATTTT; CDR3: CASREGWGNQPQHF
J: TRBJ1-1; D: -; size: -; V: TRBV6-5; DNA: TGTGCCAGCAACATAGCCGGGGGGGTTACTGAAGCTTTCTTT; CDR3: CASNIAGGVTEAFF
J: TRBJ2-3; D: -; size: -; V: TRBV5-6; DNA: TGTGCCAGCAGCTTGAGTGGGCCCACAGATACGCAGTATTTT; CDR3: CASSLSGPTDTQYF